A selection of T cell receptor beta chains follows, all from one sample in a study of OX40 agonist ivuxolimab in advanced cancers. Produced via immunoSEQ multiplex PCR; TCRdb's table is partial and in-frame only. This sample has some 90,000 clones, with 75% to 95% found just once. The sample here was CD4+ or CD8+ T cells sorted from blood, taken in a trial of the OX40 agonist ivuxolimab. The source of these receptors is an adult with an advanced solid tumor such as melanoma, head and neck, liver or kidney cancer. Each CDR3 is given with its conserved first and last residue. A D gene is named only where the DNA matches it firmly.

TRBJ2-2,-,TRBV4-3,13,CASSQGQAGELFF,TGCGCCAGCAGCCAAGGACAGGCCGGGGAGCTGTTTTTT
TRBJ2-5,TRBD2,TRBV6-6,14,CASREGGRKETQYF,TGTGCCAGCAGGGAGGGAGGGAGAAAAGAGACCCAGTACTTC
TRBJ1-1,-,TRBV5-1,13,CASSFSAGSEAFF,TGCGCCAGCAGCTTCTCAGCAGGCAGCGAAGCTTTCTTT
TRBJ1-2,-,TRBV11-2,14,CASSLGQEAYGYTF,TGTGCCAGCAGCTTGGGGCAAGAAGCCTATGGCTACACCTTC
TRBJ2-3,-,TRBV30,15,CAWSVQGGNTDTQYF,TGTGCCTGGAGTGTACAGGGCGGCAACACAGATACGCAGTATTTT
TRBJ2-2,-,TRBV7-8,15,CASSSGAGRTGELFF,TGTGCCAGCAGCTCGGGGGCGGGACGGACCGGGGAGCTGTTTTTT
TRBJ2-7,-,TRBV5-1,14,CASSSSDQSREQYF,TGCGCCAGCAGCTCCTCGGATCAGAGTCGCGAGCAGTACTTC
TRBJ1-2,-,TRBV11-2,13,CASRSGVGRGYTF,TGTGCCAGCAGGTCCGGGGTTGGGAGGGGCTACACCTTC
TRBJ2-7,TRBD1,TRBV9,14,CASSVGTGVHEQYF,TGTGCCAGCAGCGTAGGGACAGGGGTTCACGAGCAGTACTTC
TRBJ2-6,-,TRBV11-3,19,CASSFTLRVLISGANVLTF,TGTGCCAGCAGCTTTACGCTAAGAGTATTGATCTCTGGGGCCAACGTCCTGACTTTC
TRBJ2-2,TRBD2,TRBV30,15,CAWGLAGANTGELFF,TGTGCCTGGGGATTAGCGGGCGCGAACACCGGGGAGCTGTTTTTT
TRBJ2-7,-,TRBV5-4,13,CASSLRGTYEQYF,TGTGCCAGCAGCTTGCGGGGAACCTACGAGCAGTACTTC
TRBJ2-6,-,TRBV28,13,CAATEAGANVLTF,TGTGCCGCCACGGAGGCTGGGGCCAACGTCCTGACTTTC
TRBJ2-7,TRBD2,TRBV6-4,15,CASSEASGGSYEQYF,TGTGCCAGCAGTGAAGCTAGCGGGGGATCCTACGAGCAGTACTTC